Listed below are T cell receptor beta chains from one sample, sequenced in a study of identical twins. Via MiXCR, TCRdb re-called the 5' RACE reads, giving one row per CDR3 protein. Seen here are approximately 600,000 distinct CDR3 sequences, 9.6% observed once, and the top ten hold under 3%. These data were likewise used in another study, on yellow fever vaccine responses in identical twins.

Input material: PBMCs. Source of these receptors: a young woman in good health. Each CDR3 is given without its conserved first and last residue. Clone size is given for some rows only: seen once, a few or many times, or a class if the clone is expanded.

>12|many|TRBV15
ATSLPGEYNEQF
>11|many|TRBV9
ASSTSPPGEQY
>13|NA|TRBV29-1
SVERASGSYNEQF
>16|few|TRBV10-2
ASSEWPSGRPGANVLT
>13|NA|TRBV5-4
ASSASRTSTDTQY
>14|few|TRBV6-5
ASSSPGRLRRGGQY
>13|NA|TRBV10-3
AISAGAGNTDTQY
>14|many|TRBV5-1
ASSLNPAGEGNEQF
>12|many|TRBV28
ATKQTGEAGELF
>15|few|TRBV28
ASSLETGGSPYNEQF
>9|many|TRBV6-2/TRBV6-3
ASSNGLGRG
>11|NA|TRBV5-8
ASSLSGGSEAF
>12|NA|TRBV7-9
ASSPGPSSYEQY